Reported below is one T cell receptor (beta chain). Its antigen is still unknown. Nothing much larger sits one base from this clone, and base qualities are not available. The CDR3 contains 15 residues, cysteine and phenylalanine counted. Only CDR3 DNA remains: 45 bases, in frame from the first base. After removal of 4 bases from V and 5 bases from J, the junction retains 5 bases not matched to a gene. Reading the germline V gene gives CDR1 SNHLY and CDR2 FYNNEI. The sample belongs to a study of technical replicates of blood from a few donors (dated by TCRdb to the late 2010s). Library method: the immunoSEQ multiplex PCR assay. TCRdb's version of the immuneACCESS table is confined to in-frame rearrangements and falls short of the full clone set. An unresolved V gene accounts for under half of the shortfall where checked; the remainder is of unknown origin. The sample profile shows about 72,000 clones; 95% of them were found once. Together, the top ten hold about 0.22% of the sample.

Sequenced input: T cells isolated from PBMCs. The receptor was derived from a human donor in good health. This sequence uses TRBV2 and TRBJ2-5, with 12 central nucleotides matching TRBD1. The nucleotides are TGTGCCAGCAGTGGGGGACAGGGGGCTTGGGAGACCCAGTACTTC. It translates to CASSGGQGAWETQYF.